The 8 T cell receptor beta chains in this list originate from one sample, sequenced in a study of T cell responses to AZD1222 COVID-19 vaccine. Profiling relied on immunoSEQ multiplex PCR, and the TCRdb table lists in-frame clones only, not all of them. The sample holds tens of thousands of clones, 70% to 90% seen once. This specimen consisted of peripheral blood, obtained on day 0 of AZD1222 vaccination. The source of these receptors is an adult in good health.

With regard to this clone: Other DNA variants within this sample encode the same CDR3. The chain combines TRBV4-2 with TRBJ1-6; D ambiguous. CDR3 length equals 13 residues. V was shortened by 0 bases and J by 7 bases, with 4 bases between the two germline ends. Germline CDR1 LGHNA, CDR2 YNFKEQ. DNA of the CDR3: TGTGCCAGCAGCCAAGAACTGAATTCACCCCTCCACTTT. Its protein is CASSQELNSPLHF.

The V call is TRBV5-8, the J call TRBJ1-2; tentative D call: TRBD1 (6 bases). Germline-derived CDR1 and CDR2 are SGHTS and YDEGEE. CDR3 length: 14 residues. Between the trimmed V and J ends, which lost 4 bases and 1 base, there was a span of 11 bases. The CDR3 coding sequence is TGTGCCAGCAGCACCTGGACAGATAACTATGGCTACACCTTC. It yields the protein CASSTWTDNYGYTF.

This chain uses TRBV29-1 with TRBJ1-1, with 8 bases identical to TRBD1. With 4 bases clipped from V and 4 bases from J, the junction kept 5 bases outside the gene matches. The CDR3 is 13 residues long. Germline CDR1 reads SQVTM; CDR2 reads ANQGSEA. Written as DNA, the CDR3 is TGCAGCGTTGCTGGACAGGGTCTCACTGAAGCTTTCTTT. Protein product: CSVAGQGLTEAFF.

This clone showed up just once. The chain is built from TRBV5-4 and TRBJ2-1; TRBD2 matches 9 bases. Germline-derived CDR1 and CDR2 are SGHNT and YYREEE (reference sequence). After removal of 0 bases from V and 6 bases from J, the junction contained 7 bases not matched to a gene. The CDR3 runs to 16 residues. For the CDR3, the DNA is TGTGCCAGCAGCTTGGGCGGAGCGGGGGGTCTCAATGAGCAGTTCTTC. Protein sequence: CASSLGGAGGLNEQFF.

The V and J genes are TRBV9 and TRBJ1-1; TRBD1 is a possible D gene (6 bases). Germline CDR1 reads SGDLS; CDR2 reads YYNGEE. The CDR3 runs to 16 residues. V was pared by 0 bases and J by 4 bases, with 16 bases between. CDR3 loop: CASSVGLGGAGTEAFF. DNA of the CDR3: TGTGCCAGCAGCGTAGGTTTGGGGGGGGCAGGCACTGAAGCTTTCTTT. The full variable domain, in which reference TRBV9 and TRBJ1-1 provide the parts outside the CDR3, is DSGVTQTPKHLITATGQRVTLRCSPRSGDLSVYWYQQSLDQGLQFLIQYYNGEERAKGNILERFSAQQFPDLHSELNLSSLELGDSALYFCASSVGLGGAGTEAFFGQGTRLTVV.

The chain recombines TRBV4-1 with TRBJ1-4; D is unresolved. Germline CDR1 reads MGHRA; CDR2 reads YSYEKL. The CDR3 sequence is 13 residues long. V was cut by 0 bases and J by 8 bases, with 7 bases left in between. CDR3 region: CASSQEIREKLFF. DNA of the CDR3: TGCGCCAGCAGCCAAGAAATAAGGGAAAAACTGTTTTTT.

This clone was found a few times. This rearrangement joins TRBV30 to TRBJ2-4, with TRBD1 as a possible D gene (7 bases). The V gene lost 2 bases and the J gene lost 9 bases, with 11 bases spanning the gap. The CDR3 spans 12 residues. Looked up from germline, CDR1 is GTSNPN and CDR2 is SVGIG (reference sequence). Written as DNA, the CDR3 is TGTGCCTGGAGTAGGCAGGGGGGCATTCAGTACTTC. This gives the protein CAWSRQGGIQYF.

The V call is TRBV6-5, the J call TRBJ2-5, with 7 bases matching TRBD2. The CDR3 runs to 15 residues. Unmatched junction bases numbered 7, after V lost 2 bases and J lost 4 bases. CDR1 and CDR2 from the germline V gene are MNHEY and SVGAGI. CDR3 sequence reads: CASSYGGDPGETQYF. The CDR3 nucleotides are TGTGCCAGCAGTTACGGGGGGGACCCGGGAGAGACCCAGTACTTC.